The rows below give T cell receptor beta chains drawn from one sample of a study of monozygotic twins with inflammatory bowel disease. TCRdb reprocessed the 5' RACE reads; each CDR3 protein has one entry and no DNA is given. The repertoire shows some 150,000 distinct CDR3 sequences; the top ten hold 2.4%. The sample comprised blood. The receptors come from a human donor with ulcerative colitis or Crohn's disease, or a healthy co-twin of an affected twin (not recorded which). Each CDR3 is given with its conserved first and last residue.

>TRBJ1-6|TRBV5-1|13
CASSLNSNSPLHF
>TRBJ1-6|TRBV7-8|15
CASRREGVNNSPLHF
>TRBJ2-5|TRBV13|15
CASSHGGDRGETQYF
>TRBJ2-5|TRBV24-1|13
CATSRFTGETQYF
>TRBJ2-5|TRBV12-3/TRBV12-4|14
CASSFVTEQETQYF
>TRBJ2-7|TRBV18|13
CASSPPGSYEQYF
>TRBJ2-7|TRBV18|15
CASSPRLAGSYEQYF
>TRBJ1-2|TRBV20-1|14
CSASPRQLNYGYTF
>TRBJ2-3|TRBV4-2|17
CASSQEMSSGRADTQYF
>TRBJ2-3|TRBV5-4|14
CASSLGDSTDTQYF
>TRBJ2-7|TRBV20-1|13
CSARGLANYEQYF
>TRBJ2-1|TRBV20-1|14
CSASSGGSWDEQFF
>TRBJ2-7|TRBV18|15
CASSLQSGQGWEQYF
>TRBJ1-4|TRBV6-5|14
CASSYSQANEKLFF
>TRBJ2-7|TRBV10-3|13
CAISEEVSYEQYF
>TRBJ1-1|TRBV12-3/TRBV12-4|11
CASSEGTEAFF
>TRBJ2-3|TRBV5-1|14
CASSPGQGEDTQYF
>TRBJ2-1|TRBV5-5|18
CASSLGRINRRSYNEQFF
>TRBJ2-1|TRBV18|16
CASSLYAGGSYNEQFF
>TRBJ2-1|TRBV4-3|17
CASSQDRAGGPYNEQFF
>TRBJ2-3|TRBV6-5|16
CASSYRNDKIADTQYF
>TRBJ2-2|TRBV6-4|16
CASSDTGTGATGELFF
>TRBJ2-5|TRBV12-3/TRBV12-4|14
CASSLLAEGETQYF